These T cell receptor beta chains were read from a single sample in a study of blood T cell repertoires in COVID-19. Profiled with immunoSEQ multiplex PCR; TCRdb holds only in-frame clones, not every one. The table lists about 29,000 clones, 75% to 90% of them singletons. Sequencing used peripheral blood. These receptors came from an elderly woman with COVID-19, enrolled during active disease. The CDR3 runs from the conserved cysteine through the conserved F or W. The D gene is left open where the match is weak. A clone size is listed for some rows: how often the clone was seen (once, few, many), or a class if it is expanded.

CASTRDRVNEKLFF	TGTGCCAGCACTAGGGACAGGGTAAATGAAAAACTGTTTTTT	TRBV7-2	TRBD1	.	TRBJ1-4
CASRPSGARSGDTQYF	TGTGCCAGCAGACCATCAGGGGCGAGGTCCGGGGATACGCAGTATTTT	TRBV7-9	.	.	TRBJ2-3
CASRGQYNSPLHF	TGCGCCAGCCGTGGACAGTATAATTCACCCCTCCACTTT	TRBV10-2	.	few	TRBJ1-6
CASSEGQGSYEQYF	TGTGCCAGCAGTGAAGGACAGGGGTCCTACGAGCAGTACTTC	TRBV6-1	TRBD1	.	TRBJ2-7
CASSSRSGANVLTF	TGTGCCAGCAGCTCGAGGTCTGGGGCCAACGTCCTGACTTTC	TRBV5-4	.	.	TRBJ2-6
CASSQDRLAGRPGELFF	TGTGCCAGCAGCCAAGATAGGTTGGCAGGGCGGCCCGGGGAGCTGTTTTTT	TRBV14	.	.	TRBJ2-2
CSASTGGRNQPQHF	TGCAGCGCCTCGACAGGGGGCAGGAATCAGCCCCAGCATTTT	TRBV29-1	TRBD1	few	TRBJ1-5
CASSATGGDRYTF	TGTGCCAGCAGCGCCACAGGGGGCGATCGCTACACCTTC	TRBV9	TRBD1	.	TRBJ1-2
CASRGTGGTGELFF	TGTGCCAGTAGGGGGACAGGGGGCACCGGGGAGCTGTTTTTT	TRBV19	TRBD1	.	TRBJ2-2
CASSQDLTLGLAGEVNEQFF	TGTGCCAGCAGCCAAGATTTGACCCTCGGACTAGCGGGGGAGGTCAATGAGCAGTTCTTC	TRBV3-1/TRBV3-2	TRBD2	.	TRBJ2-1
CASSSGGLNTEAFF	TGCGCCAGCAGCTCAGGGGGGCTGAACACTGAAGCTTTCTTT	TRBV4-1	TRBD1	.	TRBJ1-1
CASSEGTGSVRMEYF	TGCGCCAGCAGCGAGGGGACAGGCTCCGTGAGGATGGAGTACTTC	TRBV5-1	TRBD1	.	TRBJ2-7
CASSTGVGNEKLFF	TGTGCCAGCAGTACAGGGGTCGGTAATGAAAAACTGTTTTTT	TRBV6-5	TRBD1	.	TRBJ1-4
CASRRMSSGNTIYF	TGTGCCAGCAGGAGAATGAGCTCTGGAAACACCATATATTTT	TRBV6-5	.	.	TRBJ1-3
CASSLAGGTDTQYF	TGTGCCAGCAGCCTAGCGGGGGGGACAGATACGCAGTATTTT	TRBV6-5	TRBD2	.	TRBJ2-3
CASSSGTSGRQETQYF	TGTGCCAGCAGCTCCGGAACTAGCGGGAGACAAGAGACCCAGTACTTC	TRBV5-8	TRBD2	.	TRBJ2-5
CASSKGQSYTF	TGTGCCAGCAGTAAGGGACAGAGCTACACCTTC	TRBV12-3/TRBV12-4	TRBD1	.	TRBJ1-2
CASSPPGRGNEKLFF	TGCGCCAGCAGCCCACCCGGGAGGGGTAATGAAAAACTGTTTTTT	TRBV5-1	.	.	TRBJ1-4
CASSLAVTRGETQYF	TGTGCCAGCAGCTTGGCAGTTACAAGGGGAGAGACCCAGTACTTC	TRBV5-5	.	.	TRBJ2-5
CASSTMGSGGAGFETQYF	TGTGCCAGCAGTACGATGGGTAGCGGGGGGGCTGGGTTTGAGACCCAGTACTTC	TRBV2	TRBD2	.	TRBJ2-5
CASSLIGTDTQYF	TGCGCCAGCAGCTTGATCGGGACAGATACGCAGTATTTT	TRBV5-1	.	.	TRBJ2-3